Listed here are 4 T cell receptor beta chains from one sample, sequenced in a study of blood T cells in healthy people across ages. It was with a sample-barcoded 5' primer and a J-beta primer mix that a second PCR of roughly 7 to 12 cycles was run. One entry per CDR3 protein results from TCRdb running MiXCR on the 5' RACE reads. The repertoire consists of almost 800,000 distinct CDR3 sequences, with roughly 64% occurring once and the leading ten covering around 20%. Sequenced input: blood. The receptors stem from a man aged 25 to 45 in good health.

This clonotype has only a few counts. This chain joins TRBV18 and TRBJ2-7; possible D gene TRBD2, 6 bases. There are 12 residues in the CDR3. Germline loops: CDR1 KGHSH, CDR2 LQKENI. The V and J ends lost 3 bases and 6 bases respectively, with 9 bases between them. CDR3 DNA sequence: TGTGCCAGCTCACCGGGGGGTTTCGAGCAGTACTTC. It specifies CASSPGGFEQYF.

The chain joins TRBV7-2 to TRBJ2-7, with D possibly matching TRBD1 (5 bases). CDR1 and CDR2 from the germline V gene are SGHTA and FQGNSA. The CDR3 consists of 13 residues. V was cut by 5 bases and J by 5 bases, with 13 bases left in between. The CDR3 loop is CASSPRPRDEQYF. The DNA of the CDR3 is TGTGCCAGCAGCCCACGGCCCAGGGACGAGCAGTACTTC.

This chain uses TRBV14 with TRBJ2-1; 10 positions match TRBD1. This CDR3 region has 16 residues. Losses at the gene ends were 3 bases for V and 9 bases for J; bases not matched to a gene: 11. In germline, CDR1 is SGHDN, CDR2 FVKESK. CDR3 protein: CASSHRPGQGYGEQFF. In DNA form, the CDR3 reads TGTGCCAGCAGCCATAGACCGGGACAGGGGTATGGTGAGCAGTTCTTC.

The CDR3 is CASSPRVFRDEQFF. CDR3 nucleotide sequence: TGTGCCAGCAGTCCTCGGGTCTTTAGGGATGAGCAGTTCTTC. The genes are TRBV6-2 or TRBV6-3 and TRBJ2-1; no reliable D call. Trimming left V 5 bases short and J 8 bases short, with 16 bases between. The CDR3 is 14 residues long. Per germline, CDR1 MNHEY and CDR2 SVGEGT.